The next 17 T cell receptor beta chains were all read from a single sample in a study of cytomegalovirus exposure and HLA in healthy donors. With 60 Vbeta and 13 Jbeta primers, the PCR was carried out. The protocol was immunoSEQ multiplex PCR, while the TCRdb copy is restricted to in-frame clones and leaves out a portion. This repertoire shows approximately 180,000 clones, roughly 81% found once; its top ten account for more than 4%. Specimen: PBMCs. Receptors were obtained from a girl aged 5-17 years in good health and CMV-seropositive.

J is TRBJ1-1 and V is TRBV19; no definite D call. The CDR3 has 15 amino acids. Germline lookup yields CDR1 LNHDA and CDR2 SQIVND (reference sequence). V was shortened by 2 bases and J by 2 bases, with 12 bases between the two germline ends. As DNA, the CDR3 is TGTGCCAGTAGTATAAGGGTGCGGACTAACACTGAAGCTTTCTTT. Its translation: CASSIRVRTNTEAFF. Full variable domain (remainder filled in from reference TRBV19 and TRBJ1-1): DGGITQSPKYLFRKEGQNVTLSCEQNLNHDAMYWYRQDPGQGLRLIYYSQIVNDFQKGDIAEGYSVSREKKESFPLTVTSAQKNPTAFYLCASSIRVRTNTEAFFGQGTRLTVV.

The CDR3 sequence is CASSLKRERAMNTEAFF. The CDR3 coding sequence is TGTGCCAGCAGCTTAAAGCGAGAGAGGGCCATGAACACTGAAGCTTTCTTT. The rearrangement uses TRBV5-4 and TRBJ1-1; D gene unclear. CDR3 size: 17 residues. Germline V CDR1 and CDR2: SGHNT, YYREEE (reference sequence). Trimming removed 2 bases from V and 0 bases from J, with 17 bases in between.

V usage is TRBV5-1 and J usage is TRBJ2-7, with D possibly matching TRBD1 (5 bases). In germline, CDR1 is SGHRS, CDR2 YFSETQ. The CDR3 is 14 residues long. Trimming shortened V by 4 bases and J by 5 bases, and 16 bases separated the two germline ends. In nucleotides, the CDR3 is TGCGCCAGCAGCATTATGACAGCTCGGGACGAGCAGTACTTC. As protein: CASSIMTARDEQYF.

The chain recombines TRBV6-5 with TRBJ2-3; 8 nucleotides align to TRBD2. V lost 4 bases and J lost 2; bases outside the gene matches: 8. This CDR3 is built from 16 residues. Germline V gene lookup returns CDR1 MNHEY and CDR2 SVGAGI. The CDR3 sequence: CASSSLRGLDTDTQYF. The CDR3 DNA reads TGTGCCAGCAGTTCCCTCCGGGGACTAGACACAGATACGCAGTATTTT.

This clone has only one observation. An end of the junction does not agree with germline; a read error may underlie this. The chain has TRBV7-9 and TRBJ2-1; no clear D gene. Germline V gives CDR1 SEHNR, CDR2 FQNEAQ (reference sequence). The CDR3 contains 16 residues. The CDR3 spells CSSSLVGWSSYNEQFF. Here the CDR3 DNA reads TGTTCCAGCAGCTTAGTTGGGTGGAGCTCCTACAATGAGCAGTTCTTC.

This chain links TRBV5-1 with TRBJ2-5, with D possibly being TRBD1 (5 bases). Germline CDR1 SGHRS, CDR2 YFSETQ. The V and J ends lost 0 bases and 5 bases respectively, with 17 bases between them. The CDR3 is 16 residues long. The CDR3 DNA reads TGCGCCAGCAGCTTGGCCCTGGACACCCCCAGGGAGACCCAGTACTTC. It yields the protein CASSLALDTPRETQYF.

This rearrangement joins TRBV7-6 to TRBJ2-7; possible D gene TRBD1, 6 bases. Germline V gene lookup returns CDR1 SGHVS and CDR2 FNYEAQ. CDR3 length: 15 amino acids. V lost 1 base, J lost 2 bases, and 12 bases lay in between. CDR3 sequence: CASSLVPGVPYEQYF. Here the CDR3 DNA reads TGTGCCAGCAGCTTAGTGCCAGGGGTCCCCTACGAGCAGTACTTC.

The genes are TRBV10-2 and TRBJ1-1; 8 nucleotides align to TRBD1. The CDR3 is 16 amino acids. Germline assignment: CDR1 WSHSY and CDR2 SAAADI. V trimming: 8 bases; J trimming: 3 bases; junction bases outside the gene matches: 14. The CDR3 reads CASLRQGNRGDTEAFF. CDR3 sequence (DNA): TGCGCCAGCTTACGACAGGGGAATCGAGGAGACACTGAAGCTTTCTTT.

The V gene is TRBV27, the J gene TRBJ1-1; D is perhaps TRBD1 (6 bases). The CDR3 totals 15 residues. The germline CDR1 and CDR2 sequences are MNHEY and SMNVEV (reference sequence). The V end was cut by 4 bases, the J end by 0 bases, with 12 bases between. The CDR3, as DNA: TGTGCCAGCAGTTCTGACGGGGACATGAACACTGAAGCTTTCTTT. Its translation is CASSSDGDMNTEAFF.

V is TRBV7-3 and J is TRBJ2-5; 9 nucleotides agree with TRBD2. J was trimmed by 5 bases and V by 5 bases; bases with no gene match: 3. This CDR3 has 13 residues. Germline V lookup: CDR1 SGHTA, CDR2 FQGTGA. The CDR3 region is CASSPGLAETQYF. For the CDR3, the DNA is TGTGCCAGCAGCCCCGGACTAGCGGAGACCCAGTACTTC.

The V call is TRBV4-1, the J call TRBJ2-1; 10 bases fit TRBD2. Germline V gene lookup returns CDR1 MGHRA and CDR2 YSYEKL. Trimming cost V 1 base and J 8 bases; bases outside gene matches: 11. This CDR3 has 17 residues. The CDR3 DNA sequence: TGCGCCAGCAGCCAAGTTCGATCTAGCGGGGGTCGGTATGAGCAGTTCTTC. Encoded protein: CASSQVRSSGGRYEQFF.

The chain joins TRBV5-1 to TRBJ1-5, with TRBD1 matching over 8 bases. The CDR3 contains 15 residues. Looked up from germline, CDR1 is SGHRS and CDR2 is YFSETQ. V gave up 4 bases and J gave up 1 base; unmatched junction bases: 4. The CDR3 sequence is CASSPGQGSNQPQHF. CDR3 sequence (DNA): TGCGCCAGCAGCCCTGGACAGGGAAGCAATCAGCCCCAGCATTTT.

V and J are TRBV9 and TRBJ1-2, with 11 positions matching TRBD1. There are 14 residues in the CDR3. V dropped 3 bases and J dropped 5; count of bases not matched to a gene: 3. Germline V gene lookup returns CDR1 SGDLS and CDR2 YYNGEE. The CDR3: CASSAGTGGYGYTF. CDR3 coding DNA: TGTGCCAGCAGCGCCGGGACAGGGGGGTATGGCTACACCTTC.

CDR3 DNA sequence: TGTGCCACCAGCAGAGCCCCTCGAGGAGCGTTGAACACTGAAGCTTTCTTT. Its protein is CATSRAPRGALNTEAFF. The chain employs TRBV15 and TRBJ1-1; D is unclear. Germline V gives CDR1 LNHNV, CDR2 YYDKDF (reference sequence). The germline V and J ends were trimmed by 1 base and 0 bases, with 15 bases remaining between them. There are 17 residues in the CDR3.

In regard to this clone: The limits of the CDR3 on the DNA are not certain, so only TCRdb's listed CDR3 is given. The V and J genes are TRBV5-6 and TRBJ2-1; TRBD2, the table's D call, was not compared with the DNA. Germline CDR1 is SGHDT and CDR2 is YYEEEE. The length of the CDR3 is 12 amino acids, counting both ends. CDR3 residues: CASSFGRGAGFF.

The chain has TRBV18 and TRBJ2-5, with 8 bases that match TRBD1. The CDR3 runs to 14 residues. V lost 3 bases, J lost 5 bases, and 5 bases stayed unmatched. From germline, CDR1 is KGHSH and CDR2 LQKENI. The CDR3 DNA is TGTGCCAGCTCACCGCAGGGGGCAGGGGAGACCCAGTACTTC. It codes for CASSPQGAGETQYF.

This clone was observed a handful of times. This chain uses TRBV30 with TRBJ1-1, with no clear D. The CDR3 is made up of 16 amino acids. Trimming shortened V by 0 bases and J by 0 bases, and 14 bases separated the two germline ends. The germline V gene encodes CDR1 GTSNPN and CDR2 SVGIG (reference sequence). Here the CDR3 reads CAWSVIDYFMNTEAFF. In nucleotides, the CDR3 is TGTGCCTGGAGTGTTATAGACTACTTCATGAACACTGAAGCTTTCTTT.